What follows are 20 T cell receptor beta chains derived from one specimen sequenced in a study of cytomegalovirus exposure and HLA in healthy donors. The PCR used 60 Vbeta and 13 Jbeta primers. TCRdb's copy holds only in-frame clones and misses some; the assay was immunoSEQ multiplex PCR. Of fewer than 150,000 clones detected, about 80% appear once; the ten largest clones hold around 4.9%. The sequencing input was PBMCs. These receptors came from a male donor in good health and CMV-seronegative.

This clone was seen just once. This rearrangement joins TRBV28 to TRBJ1-1; possibly TRBD1 for D (6 bases). The germline V gene encodes CDR1 MDHEN and CDR2 SYDVKM. This CDR3 has 13 residues. Between the trimmed V and J ends, which lost 5 bases and 10 bases, there was a span of 17 bases. The CDR3 is CASSHGQGSGAFF. CDR3 nucleotide sequence: TGTGCCAGCAGTCACGGGCAGGGGTCTGGAGCTTTCTTT.

This chain connects TRBV2 to TRBJ1-2, with D unresolved. The CDR3 length is 14 residues. In germline, CDR1 is SNHLY, CDR2 FYNNEI. Trimming took 5 bases from V and 0 from J, leaving 10 bases between them. The CDR3 region is CASSRPDTNYGYTF. For the CDR3, the DNA is TGTGCCAGCAGTAGACCAGACACTAACTATGGCTACACCTTC.

The rearrangement links TRBV19 to TRBJ1-1; possibly TRBD1 for D (6 bases). The CDR3 consists of 14 residues. V lost 5 bases to trimming and J lost 4 bases, with 14 bases between them. Germline CDR1 and CDR2: LNHDA and SQIVND (reference sequence). The CDR3 is CASSFGQRSTEAFF. CDR3 DNA: TGTGCCAGTAGTTTCGGACAGAGGAGCACTGAAGCTTTCTTT.

This clone has more than one count but fewer than ten. The chain recombines TRBV18 with TRBJ2-7, with D possibly matching TRBD2 (5 bases). CDR1 is KGHSH and CDR2 is LQKENI in the germline V gene. Trimming left V 2 bases short and J 9 bases short, with 20 bases between. This CDR3 has 15 residues. The CDR3 sequence is CASSPGVGGSDGQYF. In DNA form, the CDR3 reads TGTGCCAGCTCACCAGGGGTTGGAGGATCTGACGGGCAGTACTTC.

The table lists this clone with a few counts. CDR3 sequence reads: CASSRLAGGRETQYF. In nucleotides, the CDR3 is TGCGCCAGCAGCAGACTAGCGGGGGGGCGGGAGACCCAGTACTTC. The chain carries TRBV5-1 and TRBJ2-5, with 14 positions matching TRBD2. The V gene's germline CDR1 is SGHRS and CDR2 YFSETQ. CDR3 length: 15 residues. The V and J ends lost 4 bases and 5 bases, in that order; junction bases with no gene match: 4.

This clone was detected once. The chain is built from TRBV4-1 and TRBJ2-7; 9 bases line up with TRBD1. This CDR3 is built from 16 residues. Germline trimming cut 0 bases from V and 2 bases from J; bases unmatched to any gene: 5. Germline loops: CDR1 MGHRA, CDR2 YSYEKL. The CDR3 region is CASSQDPGQGTYEQYF. Written as DNA, the CDR3 is TGCGCCAGCAGCCAAGATCCGGGACAGGGAACCTACGAGCAGTACTTC.

This chain links TRBV28 with TRBJ2-1, with TRBD2 matching over 11 bases. The CDR3 runs to 15 residues. Germline V CDR1 and CDR2: MDHEN, SYDVKM. With 1 base clipped from V and 8 bases from J, the junction kept 4 bases outside the gene matches. The CDR3 loop is CASSLSPSGGYEQFF. The CDR3 nucleotides are TGTGCCAGCAGTTTATCTCCTAGCGGGGGGTATGAGCAGTTCTTC.

The chain couples TRBV28 to TRBJ2-5; possibly TRBD1 for D (7 bases). Trimming cost V 1 base and J 5 bases, with 11 bases left between them. From germline, CDR1 is MDHEN and CDR2 SYDVKM. CDR3 length equals 14 residues. The DNA for the CDR3 is TGTGCCAGCAGTTTATCGGCAGGGGGGGAGACCCAGTACTTC. Amino acids: CASSLSAGGETQYF.

This chain uses TRBV11-1 with TRBJ1-3, with D possibly being TRBD1 (5 bases). Germline lookup yields CDR1 SGHAT and CDR2 FQDESV (reference sequence). V shed 3 bases and J shed 0 bases, with 12 bases lying between them. The CDR3 is 16 amino acids. CDR3 sequence: CASSLTGDFSGNTIYF. In nucleotides, the CDR3 is TGTGCCAGCAGCTTGACGGGGGACTTCTCTGGAAACACCATATATTTT.

This clone was seen a few times. V and J are TRBV7-2 and TRBJ2-1, with D hard to call. Deletions cut 0 bases from V and 0 bases from J, with 9 bases between. CDR3 length: 16 residues. Germline V gene sequence: CDR1 SGHTA, CDR2 FQGNSA. Here the CDR3 DNA reads TGTGCCAGCAGCTTAGCCTCTCCGAGCTCCTACAATGAGCAGTTCTTC. Translated: CASSLASPSSYNEQFF.

The rearrangement links TRBV5-6 to TRBJ1-2; D is undetermined. The CDR3 spans 15 residues. CDR1 SGHDT and CDR2 YYEEEE come from the germline V gene. The germline V and J ends were trimmed by 1 base and 2 bases, with 12 bases remaining between them. The CDR3 here is CASSLFGRPNYGYTF. CDR3 coding DNA: TGTGCCAGCAGCTTGTTCGGCAGGCCAAACTATGGCTACACCTTC. The full variable domain, rest sourced from reference TRBV5-6 and TRBJ1-2, is DAGVTQSPTHLIKTRGQQVTLRCSPKSGHDTVSWYQQALGQGPQFIFQYYEEEERQRGNFPDRFSGHQFPNYSSELNVNALLLGDSALYLCASSLFGRPNYGYTFGSGTRLTVV.

This sequence joins TRBV9 and TRBJ2-7, with TRBD2 identical over 7 bases. The CDR3 is made up of 16 amino acids. Trimming at V came to 2 bases and at J to 4 bases, leaving 12 bases not matched to a gene. Germline V gives CDR1 SGDLS, CDR2 YYNGEE. The CDR3 nucleotides are TGTGCCAGCAGCGTCTCTCCACGGGGGGATTTTTACGAGCAGTACTTC. Its protein is CASSVSPRGDFYEQYF.

This chain links TRBV30 with TRBJ2-2, with D maybe TRBD2 (6 bases). Germline loops: CDR1 GTSNPN, CDR2 SVGIG (reference sequence). The CDR3 loop spans 16 amino acids. The V end lost 7 bases, the J end lost 7 bases, and 25 bases lay between the germline ends. CDR3 loop: CASPWREVPNSGELFF. The CDR3 nucleotides read TGTGCCTCCCCCTGGCGGGAAGTGCCGAATAGCGGGGAGCTGTTTTTT.

V and J are TRBV30 and TRBJ1-6, with D tentatively TRBD1 (6 bases). Germline values: CDR1 GTSNPN, CDR2 SVGIG (reference sequence). The CDR3 is 15 amino acids. V was trimmed by 0 bases and J by 9 bases, leaving 15 bases between them. The DNA for the CDR3 is TGTGCCTGGAGTGTAGAGGGCGGGGGCAGTTCACCCCTCCACTTT. It translates to CAWSVEGGGSSPLHF. The full variable domain, completed using reference TRBV30 and TRBJ1-6, is SQTIHQWPATLVQPVGSPLSLECTVEGTSNPNLYWYRQAAGRGLQLLFYSVGIGQISSEVPQNLSASRPQDRQFILSSKKLLLSDSGFYLCAWSVEGGGSSPLHFGNGTRLTVT.

The chain combines TRBV10-3 with TRBJ2-1, with a possible D match to TRBD1 (6 bases). Germline V gene sequence: CDR1 ENHRY, CDR2 SYGVKD. The germline V and J ends were trimmed by 6 bases and 0 bases, with 15 bases remaining between them. The CDR3 has 16 amino acids. This CDR3 is CAISVGTPSSYNEQFF. In nucleotides, the CDR3 is TGTGCCATCAGCGTAGGGACACCGAGCTCCTACAATGAGCAGTTCTTC.

This chain uses TRBV20-1 with TRBJ1-3, with no clear D. V shed 7 bases and J shed 7 bases, with 11 bases lying between them. Germline-derived CDR1 and CDR2 are DFQATT and SNEGSKA (reference sequence). This CDR3 has 11 residues. The CDR3 DNA follows: TGCAGTGTAAGAGGTTTTAACACCATATATTTT. Translation gives CSVRGFNTIYF.

The chain couples TRBV10-2 to TRBJ2-2; D gene unclear. V gave up 4 bases and J gave up 4 bases, with 7 bases separating them. Germline V gives CDR1 WSHSY, CDR2 SAAADI. There are 13 residues in the CDR3. The CDR3 is CASSVGGTGELFF. The CDR3 DNA reads as TGCGCCAGCAGTGTCGGCGGCACCGGGGAGCTGTTTTTT.

In this sample, this clone turned up once. The chain combines TRBV6-5 with TRBJ1-3, with D unclear. The CDR3 is 13 residues long. Germline values: CDR1 MNHEY, CDR2 SVGAGI. V was shortened by 2 bases and J by 2 bases, with 4 bases between the two germline ends. The CDR3 sequence: CASSYGAGNTIYF. Written as DNA, the CDR3 is TGTGCCAGCAGTTACGGAGCTGGAAACACCATATATTTT.

The V call is TRBV6-6, the J call TRBJ2-1; unclear D gene. This CDR3 comprises 13 residues. Germline V CDR1 and CDR2: MNHNY, SVGAGI (reference sequence). The V end was cut by 2 bases, the J end by 6 bases, with 8 bases between. The CDR3: CASSYPPPNEQFF. The CDR3 coding sequence is TGTGCCAGCAGTTACCCTCCCCCCAATGAGCAGTTCTTC.

V is TRBV6-5 and J is TRBJ2-1; TRBD1 might be the D (5 bases). CDR1 is MNHEY, CDR2 SVGAGI, per germline. The V end lost 5 bases, the J end lost 10 bases, and 15 bases lay between the germline ends. The CDR3 contains 13 residues. CDR3 protein: CASSRPRALEQFF. The DNA for the CDR3 is TGTGCCAGCAGTCGGCCCAGGGCTTTGGAGCAGTTCTTC.